This T cell receptor (beta chain) was identified in a study of cytomegalovirus exposure and HLA in healthy donors. Study outcomes and limitations: Sequencing likely caused a cluster of highly shared sequence variants. When analyzed later, a missense DCLRE1C variant was found to be linked to TCR beta V- and J-gene trimming. It emerged from a later analysis that several of the most significant clusters appeared to be linked to common viral pathogens.

Only a few counts were recorded for this clone. Its antigen remains unidentified. The CDR3 consists of 13 residues. Germline V lookup: CDR1 SGHRS, CDR2 YFSETQ. Deletions cut 0 bases from V and 6 bases from J, with 9 bases between. PCR primers comprised 60 Vbeta and 13 Jbeta primers. The protocol was immunoSEQ multiplex PCR, while the TCRdb copy is restricted to in-frame clones and leaves out a portion. The sample has 95,000 to 150,000 clones, over 60% seen once. The sample comprised PBMCs. This chain links TRBV5-1 with TRBJ1-1; D is unresolved. The receptor's source is a man aged 50 or older in good health and CMV-seronegative. CDR3 nucleotide sequence: TGCGCCAGCAGCTTGGGCATAAGCCCTGAAGCTTTCTTT. Translating it yields CASSLGISPEAFF.